The present TCR beta chain was sequenced within a study of cytotoxic CD8 clonotypes in ibrutinib-treated CLL. Germline-derived CDR1 and CDR2 are SGDLS and YYNGEE. The V end was cut by 4 bases, the J end by 6 bases, with 16 bases between. The CDR3 sequence is 14 residues long. Researchers set a sequencing depth target of 1 in 200,000 to 1 in 1 million T cells. Assay used: immunoSEQ multiplex PCR; TCRdb lists only in-frame clones, some missing. The sample records around 200,000 clones, 75% to 85% being singletons. Of note for this clone: Its antigen is currently unknown.

Libraries of TCR beta were made from about 2.2 micrograms of genomic DNA that came from cryopreserved PBMCs. Findings and limits, study-wide: The clonality rise at ibrutinib response reflected private clonotype expansion. Clonality went up at the time of ibrutinib response, stayed stable in sustained remission, and later dropped back toward its baseline level at progression.

The receptor was isolated from a human donor with chronic lymphocytic leukemia. The chain couples TRBV9 to TRBJ1-2; a possible D gene is TRBD1 (6 bases). This specimen was PBMCs, taken after 12 months of ibrutinib treatment. The CDR3, as DNA: TGTGCCAGCAGCACTCTCGCACAGGGAGATGGCTACACCTTC. Translated, it gives CASSTLAQGDGYTF.